These 4 T cell receptor beta chains came from one sample sequenced in a study of shared clonotypes between healthy human individuals. Sequenced by immunoSEQ multiplex PCR; TCRdb stores in-frame clones only, minus some. The repertoire holds over 1.4 million clones, with approximately 96% as singletons. Sample: naive CD4+ T cells sorted from blood. The subset is: CD45RA+ positively selected. The receptor set was obtained from a man under 40 in good health.

Turning to this clone: This sample includes further DNA sequences coding for the same CDR3. CDR3 loop: CATSSGGTDTQYF. CDR3 coding DNA: TGTGCCACCAGCAGTGGCGGTACAGATACGCAGTATTTT. The chain has TRBV15 and TRBJ2-3, with D unclear. Germline V lookup: CDR1 LNHNV, CDR2 YYDKDF (reference sequence). The CDR3 sequence is 13 residues long. The V end lost 3 bases, the J end lost 3 bases, and 7 bases lay between the germline ends.

V is TRBV5-4 and J is TRBJ2-1; weak D call: TRBD1 (6 bases). The V and J ends lost 4 bases and 5 bases respectively, with 16 bases between them. CDR1 SGHNT and CDR2 YYREEE come from the germline V gene (reference sequence). This CDR3 region has 15 residues. CDR3 in DNA: TGTGCCAGCAGCCAGGACAGTGCCCCCCACAATGAGCAGTTCTTC. Translated, it gives CASSQDSAPHNEQFF.

V gene TRBV2 combines with J gene TRBJ2-2; D gene unclear. Germline V gene data show CDR1 as SNHLY and CDR2 as FYNNEI. V was pared by 1 base and J by 4 bases, with 7 bases between. This CDR3 spans 14 amino acids. In DNA form, the CDR3 reads TGTGCCAGCAGTGAAGGTCTTTCCACCGGGGAGCTGTTTTTT. It encodes CASSEGLSTGELFF.

This clone showed up just once. Different DNA sequences within this sample yield the same CDR3. The chain links TRBV7-6 to TRBJ2-6; no reliable D call. This CDR3 is 15 amino acids long. Germline V lookup: CDR1 SGHVS, CDR2 FNYEAQ. V lost 1 base and J lost 3, with 7 bases in between. CDR3 residues: CASSLVGVGANVLTF. CDR3 sequence (DNA): TGTGCCAGCAGCTTAGTTGGGGTTGGGGCCAACGTCCTGACTTTC. Filled out from reference TRBV7-6 and TRBJ2-6, the complete variable domain reads GAGVSQSPRYKVTKRGQDVALRCDPISGHVSLYWYRQALGQGPEFLTYFNYEAQQDKSGLPNDRFSAERPEGSISTLTIQRTEQRDSAMYRCASSLVGVGANVLTFGAGSRLTVL.